The TCR beta chain under discussion was sequenced for a study of blood T cell repertoires in COVID-19. Germline assignment: CDR1 MNHNS and CDR2 SASEGT. There are 18 residues in the CDR3. The ends were cut back, 4 bases at V and 0 bases at J, with 19 bases in the middle. The protocol was immunoSEQ multiplex PCR, while the TCRdb copy is restricted to in-frame clones and leaves out a portion. The data show about 59,000 clones, around 79% seen once. The sequence was collected from a woman between 50 and 59 years old with active or convalescent COVID-19. V is TRBV6-1 and J is TRBJ2-1; D is unresolved. Sequenced material: peripheral blood. The DNA for the CDR3 is TGTGCCAGCAGTGGGTTAACCTACGGCGGATCCTCCTACAATGAGCAGTTCTTC. Its protein is CASSGLTYGGSSYNEQFF.